The T cell receptor (beta chain) under discussion was sequenced for a study of cytomegalovirus exposure and HLA in healthy donors. Findings and limits, study-wide: Most of the CMV-associated TCR beta chains (in a later analysis) appeared to be HLA-restricted.

To note about this clone: Its matching antigen is unknown.

Both 60 Vbeta primers and 13 Jbeta primers went into the PCR. Using immunoSEQ multiplex PCR, the repertoire was profiled, and TCRdb retains in-frame clones only, with some absent. The sample gives 100,000 to 150,000 clones, roughly 68% of which show up once; 5.8% is in the top ten. J lost 0 bases, V lost 4 bases, and 9 bases had no gene match. This CDR3 has 16 amino acids. CDR1 and CDR2 from the germline V gene are SGHRS and YFSETQ. The source material was PBMCs. This receptor was taken from a woman aged 45 to 65 in good health and CMV-seropositive. The rearrangement uses TRBV5-1 and TRBJ2-5, with 7 bases fitting TRBD2. The CDR3 here is CASSLGWAGDQETQYF. DNA for the CDR3: TGCGCCAGCAGCCTTGGGTGGGCGGGGGACCAAGAGACCCAGTACTTC. The whole variable domain, filled in from reference TRBV5-1 and TRBJ2-5, reads KAGVTQTPRYLIKTRGQQVTLSCSPISGHRSVSWYQQTPGQGLQFLFEYFSETQRNKGNFPGRFSGRQFSNSRSEMNVSTLELGDSALYLCASSLGWAGDQETQYFGPGTRLLVL.